Sequencing of this T cell receptor (beta chain) was carried out in a study of blood T cell repertoires in COVID-19. Across the whole study: Samples of COVID-19 (acute and convalescent) were obtained from the United States, Italy and Spain.

The authors' processing: Reference gene primer amplification gave nucleated cell count estimates. Sequencing was performed with immunoSEQ multiplex PCR; in TCRdb, only in-frame clones are kept and a portion is missing. The V and J calls and clone size were taken over from that table, and D and trimming were inferred from the DNA. The repertoire holds 400,000 or so clones, roughly 86% seen once, with roughly 3.1% in the top ten. The CDR3 contains 14 residues. Germline values: CDR1 LGHDT, CDR2 YNNKEL (reference sequence). Comment on this clone: An end of the junction does not agree with germline; a read error may underlie this.

This sequence joins TRBV3-1 (or the pseudogene TRBV3-2) and TRBJ2-7; D is possibly TRBD2 (6 bases). Sequences were obtained from peripheral blood. This TCR was sampled from a human donor in a cohort sampled during active COVID-19. The CDR3 coding sequence is TGTGCCAGCAGCCAAGGGACTACCACGAAACCCGGGCACTTC. Translating gives CASSQGTTTKPGHF.